The T cell receptor (beta chain) described here comes from a study of T-cell reconstitution after alpha-beta-depleted transplantation in children. Study-wide results and limits: A year post-transplant, T-cell counts and diversity derived mostly from newly produced T cells.

CDR1 SSHAT and CDR2 FNYEAQ come from the germline V gene (reference sequence). The CDR3 length is 13 residues. Library preparation (for TCRbeta) was performed with unique molecular identifiers. MiXCR was run by TCRdb on the PCR reads, yielding one entry per CDR3 protein. The table shows about 110,000 distinct CDR3 sequences, with 6.4% occurring only once. In this sample, this clonotype turned up many times. Its target is unknown. The junction shows a germline mismatch at one end, possibly a read error. The source is a male patient between 2 and 15 years old who had a stem cell transplant for acute lymphoblastic leukemia, so the T cells may come from the graft donor. The V call is TRBV7-7, the J call TRBJ2-7; 9 bases agree with TRBD1. The sample consisted of PBMCs, mostly from graft donor cells, taken 360 days after TCRalphabeta/CD19-depleted stem cell transplant. CDR3 amino acids: CASSRDRVSEQYF. CDR3 nucleotides: TGTGCTAGCAGCCGGGACAGGGTTAGTGAGCAGTACTTC.